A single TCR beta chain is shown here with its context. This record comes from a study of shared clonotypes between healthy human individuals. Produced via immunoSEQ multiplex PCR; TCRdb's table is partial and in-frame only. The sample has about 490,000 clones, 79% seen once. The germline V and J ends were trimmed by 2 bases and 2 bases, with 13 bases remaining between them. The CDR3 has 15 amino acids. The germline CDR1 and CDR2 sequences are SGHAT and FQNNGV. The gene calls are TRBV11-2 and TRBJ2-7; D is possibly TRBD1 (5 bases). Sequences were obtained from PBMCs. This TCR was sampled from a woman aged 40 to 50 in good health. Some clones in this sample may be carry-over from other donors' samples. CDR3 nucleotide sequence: TGTGCCAGCAGCTTAAGGGGCGTTGATACCTACGAGCAGTACTTC. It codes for CASSLRGVDTYEQYF.